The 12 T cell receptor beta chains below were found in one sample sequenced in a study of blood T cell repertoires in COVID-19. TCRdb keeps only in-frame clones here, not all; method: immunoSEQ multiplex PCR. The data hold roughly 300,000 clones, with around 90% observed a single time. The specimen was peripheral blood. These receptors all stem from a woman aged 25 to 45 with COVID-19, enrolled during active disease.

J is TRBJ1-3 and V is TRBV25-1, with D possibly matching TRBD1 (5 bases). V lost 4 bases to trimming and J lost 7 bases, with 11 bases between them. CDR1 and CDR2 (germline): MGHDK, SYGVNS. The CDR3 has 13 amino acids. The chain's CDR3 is CASSAGGGNTIYF. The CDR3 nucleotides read TGTGCCAGCAGTGCCGGGGGGGGGAACACCATATATTTT.

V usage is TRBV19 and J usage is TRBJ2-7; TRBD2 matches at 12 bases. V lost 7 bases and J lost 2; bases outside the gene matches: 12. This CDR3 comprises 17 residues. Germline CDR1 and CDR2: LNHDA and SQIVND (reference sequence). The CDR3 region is CASTKTRTSGTPYEQYF. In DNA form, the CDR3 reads TGTGCCAGTACCAAAACCAGGACTAGCGGGACCCCCTACGAGCAGTACTTC.

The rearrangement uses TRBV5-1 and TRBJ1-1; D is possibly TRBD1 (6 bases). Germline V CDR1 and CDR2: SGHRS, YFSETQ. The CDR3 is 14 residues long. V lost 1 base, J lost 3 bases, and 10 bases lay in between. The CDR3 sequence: CASSLQGTYTEAFF. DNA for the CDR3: TGCGCCAGCAGCTTGCAGGGGACCTACACTGAAGCTTTCTTT. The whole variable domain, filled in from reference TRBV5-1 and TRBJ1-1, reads KAGVTQTPRYLIKTRGQQVTLSCSPISGHRSVSWYQQTPGQGLQFLFEYFSETQRNKGNFPGRFSGRQFSNSRSEMNVSTLELGDSALYLCASSLQGTYTEAFFGQGTRLTVV.

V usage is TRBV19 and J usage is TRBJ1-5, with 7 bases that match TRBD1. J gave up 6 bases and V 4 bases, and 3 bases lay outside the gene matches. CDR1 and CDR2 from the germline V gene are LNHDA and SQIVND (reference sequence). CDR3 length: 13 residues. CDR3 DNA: TGTGCCAGTAGTAGGGCAGGGGGTCAGCCCCAGCATTTT. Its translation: CASSRAGGQPQHF.

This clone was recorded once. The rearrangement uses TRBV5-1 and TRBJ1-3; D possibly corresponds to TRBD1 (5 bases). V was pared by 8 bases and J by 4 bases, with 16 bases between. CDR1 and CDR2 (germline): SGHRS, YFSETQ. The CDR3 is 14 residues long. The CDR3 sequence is CASSMEGAGNTIYF. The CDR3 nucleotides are TGCGCCAGTAGTATGGAAGGGGCCGGAAACACCATATATTTT.

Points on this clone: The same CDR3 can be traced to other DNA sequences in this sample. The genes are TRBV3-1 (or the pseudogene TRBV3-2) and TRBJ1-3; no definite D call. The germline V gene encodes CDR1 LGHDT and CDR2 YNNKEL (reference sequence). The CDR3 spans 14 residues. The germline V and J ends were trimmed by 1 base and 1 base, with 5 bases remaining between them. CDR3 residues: CASSQVVSGNTIYF. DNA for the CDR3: TGTGCCAGCAGCCAAGTAGTATCTGGAAACACCATATATTTT.

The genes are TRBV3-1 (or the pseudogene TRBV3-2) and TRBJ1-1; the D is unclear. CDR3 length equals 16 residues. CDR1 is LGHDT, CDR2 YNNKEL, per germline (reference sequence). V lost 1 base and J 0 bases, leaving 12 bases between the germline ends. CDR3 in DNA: TGTGCCAGCAGCCAAGCGGTCGAGCTTATGAACACTGAAGCTTTCTTT. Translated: CASSQAVELMNTEAFF.

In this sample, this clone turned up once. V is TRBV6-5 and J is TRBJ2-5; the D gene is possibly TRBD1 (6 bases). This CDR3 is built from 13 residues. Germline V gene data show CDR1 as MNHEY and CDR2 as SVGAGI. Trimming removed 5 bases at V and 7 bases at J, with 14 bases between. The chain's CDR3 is CASSRRGGATQYF. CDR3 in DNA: TGTGCCAGCAGTCGGCGAGGGGGTGCGACCCAGTACTTC.

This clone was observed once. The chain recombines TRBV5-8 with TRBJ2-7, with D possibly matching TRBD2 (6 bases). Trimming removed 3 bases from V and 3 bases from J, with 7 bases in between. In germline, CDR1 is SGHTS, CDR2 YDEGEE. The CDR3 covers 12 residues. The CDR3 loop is CASSSGVYEQYF. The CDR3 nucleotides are TGTGCCAGCAGCTCGGGGGTCTACGAGCAGTACTTC.

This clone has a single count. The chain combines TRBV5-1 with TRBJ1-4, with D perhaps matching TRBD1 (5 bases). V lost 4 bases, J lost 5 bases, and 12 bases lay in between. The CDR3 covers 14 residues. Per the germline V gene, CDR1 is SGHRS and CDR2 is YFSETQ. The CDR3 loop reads CASSIGAENEKLFF. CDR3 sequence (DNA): TGCGCCAGCAGCATAGGGGCCGAGAATGAAAAACTGTTTTTT.

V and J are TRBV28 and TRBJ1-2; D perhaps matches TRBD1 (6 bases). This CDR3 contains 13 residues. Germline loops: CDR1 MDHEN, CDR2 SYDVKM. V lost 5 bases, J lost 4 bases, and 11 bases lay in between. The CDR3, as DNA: TGTGCCAGCAGTAAGGGGGTGTTCTATGGCTACACCTTC. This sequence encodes CASSKGVFYGYTF.

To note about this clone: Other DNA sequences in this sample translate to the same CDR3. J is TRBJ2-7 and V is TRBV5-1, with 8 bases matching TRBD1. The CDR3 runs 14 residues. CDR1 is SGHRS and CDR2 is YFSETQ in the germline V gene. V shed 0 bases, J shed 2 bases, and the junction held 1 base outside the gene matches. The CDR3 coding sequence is TGCGCCAGCAGCTTGGGGACAGGGCCCTACGAGCAGTACTTC. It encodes CASSLGTGPYEQYF.